The source of this TCR beta chain is a study of regulatory T cells in long-lasting Graves disease. Broader study findings: Reduced TCR diversity was observed in persistent Graves' patients versus newly diagnosed patients. Fewer public clonotypes were shared by new patients (approximately 1,000) than by persistent patients (around 2,900). Persistent cases favored TRBV28, TRBJ1-2 and TRBJ2-5.

This clonotype occurred a few times. Its specificity is not known. Indicated time point: persistent/refractory GD, antithyroid drugs over 5 years with positive TRAb. Scientists built the TCR library using RNA that was extracted from PBMCs. The CDR3 is 13 amino acids. The V gene's germline CDR1 is SQVTM and CDR2 ANQGSEA. Trimming stripped 2 bases from V and 4 bases from J, with 11 bases between. TCR beta libraries were built with iRepertoire HTBI primers and Arm-PCR of CDR3 regions. TCRdb ran MiXCR on the multiplex PCR reads and lists one entry per CDR3 protein. The sample lists hundreds of thousands of distinct CDR3 sequences, about a fifth occurring once.

This sequence originates from a female donor with Graves disease. The chain carries TRBV29-1 and TRBJ1-2, with D perhaps TRBD1 (5 bases). This specimen was peripheral blood mononuclear cells (PBMCs), taken when the disease was refractory, from a patient treated with antithyroid drugs. The CDR3 spells CSVERVGGYGYTF. In nucleotides, the CDR3 is TGCAGCGTTGAAAGGGTCGGGGGCTATGGCTACACCTTC.